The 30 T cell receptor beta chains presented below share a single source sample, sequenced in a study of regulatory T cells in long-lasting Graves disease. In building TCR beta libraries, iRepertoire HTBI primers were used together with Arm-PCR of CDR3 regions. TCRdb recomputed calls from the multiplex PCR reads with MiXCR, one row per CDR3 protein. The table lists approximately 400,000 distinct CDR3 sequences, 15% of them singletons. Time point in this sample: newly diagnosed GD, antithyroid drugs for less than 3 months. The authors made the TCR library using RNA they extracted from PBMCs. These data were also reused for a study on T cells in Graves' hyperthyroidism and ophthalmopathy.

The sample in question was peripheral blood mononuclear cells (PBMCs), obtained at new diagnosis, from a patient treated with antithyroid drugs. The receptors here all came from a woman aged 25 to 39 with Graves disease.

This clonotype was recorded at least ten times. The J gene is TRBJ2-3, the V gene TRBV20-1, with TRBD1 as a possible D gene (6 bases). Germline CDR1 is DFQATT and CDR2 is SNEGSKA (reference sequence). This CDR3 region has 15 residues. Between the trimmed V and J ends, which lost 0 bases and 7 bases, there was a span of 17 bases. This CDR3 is CSARDVRAGEHTQYF. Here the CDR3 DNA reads TGCAGTGCTAGAGATGTTAGGGCAGGGGAACATACGCAGTATTTT.

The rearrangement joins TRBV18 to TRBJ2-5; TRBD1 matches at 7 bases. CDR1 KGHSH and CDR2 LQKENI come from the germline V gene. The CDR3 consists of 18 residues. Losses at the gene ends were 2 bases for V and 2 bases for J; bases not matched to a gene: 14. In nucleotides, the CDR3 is TGTGCCAGCTCACCATCGGGCGAGGGGGCCGAGATACAAGAGACCCAGTACTTC. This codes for CASSPSGEGAEIQETQYF.

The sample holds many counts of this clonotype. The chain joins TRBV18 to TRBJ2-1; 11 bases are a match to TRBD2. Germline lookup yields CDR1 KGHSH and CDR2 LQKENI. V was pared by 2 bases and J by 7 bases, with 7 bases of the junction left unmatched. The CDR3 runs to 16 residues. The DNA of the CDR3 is TGTGCCAGCTCACCAACCACTAGCGGGAGAGGAAATGAGCAGTTCTTC. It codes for CASSPTTSGRGNEQFF. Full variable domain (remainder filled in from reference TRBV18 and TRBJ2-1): NAGVMQNPRHLVRRRGQEARLRCSPMKGHSHVYWYRQLPEEGLKFMVYLQKENIIDESGMPKERFSAEFPKEGPSILRIQQVVRGDSAAYFCASSPTTSGRGNEQFFGPGTRLTVL.

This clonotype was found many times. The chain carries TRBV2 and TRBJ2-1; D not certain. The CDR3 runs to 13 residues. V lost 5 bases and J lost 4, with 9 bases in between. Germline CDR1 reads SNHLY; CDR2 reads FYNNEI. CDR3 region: CASSRAEYNEQFF. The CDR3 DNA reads TGTGCCAGCAGTCGGGCTGAATACAATGAGCAGTTCTTC.

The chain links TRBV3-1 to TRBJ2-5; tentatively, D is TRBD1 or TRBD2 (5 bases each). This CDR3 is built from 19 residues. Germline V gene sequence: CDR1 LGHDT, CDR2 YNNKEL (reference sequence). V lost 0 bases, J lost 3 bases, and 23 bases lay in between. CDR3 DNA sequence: TGTGCCAGCAGCCAAGATTTCGGGCCGTCCTTCGGGACCAAAGAGACCCAGTACTTC. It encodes CASSQDFGPSFGTKETQYF.

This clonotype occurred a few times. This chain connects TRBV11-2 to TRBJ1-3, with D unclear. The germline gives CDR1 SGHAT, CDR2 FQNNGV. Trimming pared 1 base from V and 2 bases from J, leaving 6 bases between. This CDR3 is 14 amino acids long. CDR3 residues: CASSLGLTGNTIYF. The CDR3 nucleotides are TGTGCCAGCAGCTTAGGCTTAACTGGAAACACCATATATTTT. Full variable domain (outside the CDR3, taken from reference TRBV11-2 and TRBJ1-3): EAGVAQSPRYKIIEKRQSVAFWCNPISGHATLYWYQQILGQGPKLLIQFQNNGVVDDSQLPKDRFSAERLKGVDSTLKIQPAKLEDSAVYLCASSLGLTGNTIYFGEGSWLTVV.

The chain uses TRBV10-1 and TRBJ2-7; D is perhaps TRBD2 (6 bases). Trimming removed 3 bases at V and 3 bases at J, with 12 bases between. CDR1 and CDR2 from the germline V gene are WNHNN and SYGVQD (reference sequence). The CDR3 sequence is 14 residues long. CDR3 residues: CASSDTGLHYEQYF. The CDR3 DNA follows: TGCGCCAGCAGTGATACGGGACTCCACTACGAGCAGTACTTC.

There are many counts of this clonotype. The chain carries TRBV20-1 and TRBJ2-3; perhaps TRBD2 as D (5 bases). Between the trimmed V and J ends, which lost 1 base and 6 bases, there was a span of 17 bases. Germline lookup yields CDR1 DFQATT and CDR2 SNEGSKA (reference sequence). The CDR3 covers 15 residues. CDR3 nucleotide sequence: TGCAGTGCTAGAGCGGGATCAGCACCCTCGGATACGCAGTATTTT. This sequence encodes CSARAGSAPSDTQYF.

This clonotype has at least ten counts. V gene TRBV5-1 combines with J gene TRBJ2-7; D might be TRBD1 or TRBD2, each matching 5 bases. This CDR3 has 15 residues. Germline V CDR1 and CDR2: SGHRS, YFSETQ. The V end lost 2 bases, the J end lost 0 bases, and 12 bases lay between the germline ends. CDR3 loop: CASSFRTGGSYEQYF. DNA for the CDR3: TGCGCCAGCAGCTTCAGGACTGGGGGCTCCTACGAGCAGTACTTC. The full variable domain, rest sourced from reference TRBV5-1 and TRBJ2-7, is KAGVTQTPRYLIKTRGQQVTLSCSPISGHRSVSWYQQTPGQGLQFLFEYFSETQRNKGNFPGRFSGRQFSNSRSEMNVSTLELGDSALYLCASSFRTGGSYEQYFGPGTRLTVT.

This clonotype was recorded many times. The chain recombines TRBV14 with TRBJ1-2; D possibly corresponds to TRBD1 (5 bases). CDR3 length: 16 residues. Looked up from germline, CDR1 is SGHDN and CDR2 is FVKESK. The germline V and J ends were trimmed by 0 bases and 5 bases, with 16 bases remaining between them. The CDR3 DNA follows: TGTGCCAGCAGCCAAGACCCCGGGACGGAACTGTATGGCTACACCTTC. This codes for CASSQDPGTELYGYTF. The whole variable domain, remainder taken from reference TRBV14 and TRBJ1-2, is EAGVTQFPSHSVIEKGQTVTLRCDPISGHDNLYWYRRVMGKEIKFLLHFVKESKQDESGMPNNRFLAERTGGTYSTLKVQPAELEDSGVYFCASSQDPGTELYGYTFGSGTRLTVV.

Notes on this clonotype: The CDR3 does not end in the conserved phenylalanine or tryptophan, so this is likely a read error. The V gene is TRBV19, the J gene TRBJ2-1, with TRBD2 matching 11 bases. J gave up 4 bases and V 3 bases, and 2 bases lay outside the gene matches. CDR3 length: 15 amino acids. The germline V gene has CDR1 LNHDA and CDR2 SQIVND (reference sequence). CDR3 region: CASSMGLADYNEQFI. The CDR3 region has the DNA TGTGCCAGTAGTATGGGACTAGCGGATTACAATGAGCAGTTCATC.

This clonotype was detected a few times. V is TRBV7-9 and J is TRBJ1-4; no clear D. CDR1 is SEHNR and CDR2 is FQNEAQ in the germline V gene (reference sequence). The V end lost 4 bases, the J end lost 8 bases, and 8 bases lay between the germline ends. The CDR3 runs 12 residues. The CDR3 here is CASSSQREKLFF. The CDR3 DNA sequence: TGTGCCAGCAGCTCCCAACGAGAAAAACTGTTTTTT.

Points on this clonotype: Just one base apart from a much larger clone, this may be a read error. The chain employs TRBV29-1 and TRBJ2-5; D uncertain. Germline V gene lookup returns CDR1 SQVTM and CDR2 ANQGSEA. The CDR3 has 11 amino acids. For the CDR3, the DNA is TGCAGCACCGGGCCCCAAGAGACCCAGTGCTTC. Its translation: CSTGPQETQCF. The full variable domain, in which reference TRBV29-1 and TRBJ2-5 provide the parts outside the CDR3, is SAVISQKPSRDICQRGTSLTIQCQVDSQVTMMFWYRQQPGQSLTLIATANQGSEATYESGFVIDKFPISRPNLTFSTLTVSNMSPEDSSIYLCSTGPQETQCFGPGTRLLVL.

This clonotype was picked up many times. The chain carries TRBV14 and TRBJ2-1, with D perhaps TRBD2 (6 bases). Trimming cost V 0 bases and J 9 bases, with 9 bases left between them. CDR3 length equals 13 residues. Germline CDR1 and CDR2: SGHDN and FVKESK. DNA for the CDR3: TGTGCCAGCAGCCAAGACCGGAGGGGTGAGCAGTTCTTC. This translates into CASSQDRRGEQFF.

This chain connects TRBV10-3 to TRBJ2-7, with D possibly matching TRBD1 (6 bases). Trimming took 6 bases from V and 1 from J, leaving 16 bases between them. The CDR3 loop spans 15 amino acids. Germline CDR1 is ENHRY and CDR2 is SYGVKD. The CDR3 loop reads CAISGRQGLSYEQYF. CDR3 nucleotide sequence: TGTGCCATCAGCGGTCGCCAGGGGCTATCCTACGAGCAGTACTTC.

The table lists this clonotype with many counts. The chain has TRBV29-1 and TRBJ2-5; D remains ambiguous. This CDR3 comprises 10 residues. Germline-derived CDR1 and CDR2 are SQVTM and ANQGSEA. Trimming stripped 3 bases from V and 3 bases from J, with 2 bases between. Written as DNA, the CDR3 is TGCAGCGTTGAGAAAGAGACCCAGTACTTC. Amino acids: CSVEKETQYF.

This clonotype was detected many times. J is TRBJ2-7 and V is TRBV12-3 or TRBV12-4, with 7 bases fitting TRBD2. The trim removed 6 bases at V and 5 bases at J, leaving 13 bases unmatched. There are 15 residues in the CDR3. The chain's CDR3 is CASSPGLVTDHEQYF. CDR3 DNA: TGTGCCAGCAGCCCCGGACTAGTTACGGACCACGAGCAGTACTTC.

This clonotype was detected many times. The CDR3 bases are TGCAGTGCTAGAGATCTGAGTCGGCAGGAGCAGTTCTTC. It yields the protein CSARDLSRQEQFF. The chain uses TRBV20-1 and TRBJ2-1, with D hard to call. Trimming left V 0 bases short and J 10 bases short, with 13 bases between. The CDR3 is 13 amino acids. CDR1 is DFQATT, CDR2 SNEGSKA, per germline (reference sequence).

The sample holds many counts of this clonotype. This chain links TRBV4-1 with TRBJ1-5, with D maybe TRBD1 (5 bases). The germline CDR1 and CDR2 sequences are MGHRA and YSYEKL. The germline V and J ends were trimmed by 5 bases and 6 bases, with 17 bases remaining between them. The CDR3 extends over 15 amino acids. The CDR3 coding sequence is TGCGCCAGCAGCGAAGGGGTCCTGAGCCGTCAGCCCCAGCATTTT. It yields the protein CASSEGVLSRQPQHF.

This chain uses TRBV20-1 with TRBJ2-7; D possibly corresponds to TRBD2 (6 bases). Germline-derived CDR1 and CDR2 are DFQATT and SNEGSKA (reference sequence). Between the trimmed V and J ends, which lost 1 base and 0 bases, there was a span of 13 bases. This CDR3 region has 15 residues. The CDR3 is CSARGNYGGSYEQYF. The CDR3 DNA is TGCAGTGCTAGAGGTAACTACGGGGGCTCCTACGAGCAGTACTTC.

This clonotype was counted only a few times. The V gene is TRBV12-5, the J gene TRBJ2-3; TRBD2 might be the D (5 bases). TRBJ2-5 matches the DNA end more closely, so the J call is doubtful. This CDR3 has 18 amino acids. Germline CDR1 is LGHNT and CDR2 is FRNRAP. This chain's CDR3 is CASGLVRSEGRGVVTQYF. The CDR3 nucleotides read TGTGCTAGTGGTTTGGTACGGAGTGAGGGTAGAGGTGTAGTGACCCAGTACTTC.

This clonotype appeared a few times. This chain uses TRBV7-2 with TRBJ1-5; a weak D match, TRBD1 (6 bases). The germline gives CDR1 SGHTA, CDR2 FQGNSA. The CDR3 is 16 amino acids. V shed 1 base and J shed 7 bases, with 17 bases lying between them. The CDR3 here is CASSLERSGGRQPQHF. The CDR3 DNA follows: TGTGCCAGCAGCTTAGAGCGGTCTGGGGGGCGGCAGCCCCAGCATTTT.

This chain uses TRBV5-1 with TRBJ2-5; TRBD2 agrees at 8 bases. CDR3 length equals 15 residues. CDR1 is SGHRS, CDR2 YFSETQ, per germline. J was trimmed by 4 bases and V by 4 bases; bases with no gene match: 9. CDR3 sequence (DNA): TGCGCCAGCAGCCTTGGATCTAGCGGGCGAGAGACCCAGTACTTC. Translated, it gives CASSLGSSGRETQYF.

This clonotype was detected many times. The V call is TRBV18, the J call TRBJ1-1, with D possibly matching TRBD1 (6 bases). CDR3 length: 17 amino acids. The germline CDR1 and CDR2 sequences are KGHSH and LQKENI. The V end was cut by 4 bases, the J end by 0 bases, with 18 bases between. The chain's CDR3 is CASSQENRAGMNTEAFF. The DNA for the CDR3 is TGTGCCAGCTCACAAGAGAACAGGGCGGGGATGAACACTGAAGCTTTCTTT.

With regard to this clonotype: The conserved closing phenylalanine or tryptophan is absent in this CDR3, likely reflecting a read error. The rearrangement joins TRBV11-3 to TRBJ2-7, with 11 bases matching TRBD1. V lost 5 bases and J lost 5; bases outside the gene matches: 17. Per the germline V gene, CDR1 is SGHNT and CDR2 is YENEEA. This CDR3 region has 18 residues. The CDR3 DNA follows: TGTGCCAGCAGCCGACCGGGACAGGGGGAGCTGCCTACTAACGAGCAGTACCTC. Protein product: CASSRPGQGELPTNEQYL.

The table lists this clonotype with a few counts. The CDR3 DNA reads as TGCAGCGCCATTAGGGTGTACAATGAGCAGTTCTTC. This codes for CSAIRVYNEQFF. The J gene is TRBJ2-1, the V gene TRBV29-1; D unresolved. The V gene's germline CDR1 is SQVTM and CDR2 ANQGSEA. The CDR3 extends over 12 amino acids. V shed 7 bases and J shed 4 bases, with 11 bases lying between them.

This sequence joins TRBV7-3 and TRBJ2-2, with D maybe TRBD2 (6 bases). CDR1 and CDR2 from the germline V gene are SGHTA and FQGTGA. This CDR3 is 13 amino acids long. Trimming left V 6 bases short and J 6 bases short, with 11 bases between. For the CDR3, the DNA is TGTGCCAGCAGTCCGAAGCGGGCCGGGGAGCTGTTTTTT. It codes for CASSPKRAGELFF. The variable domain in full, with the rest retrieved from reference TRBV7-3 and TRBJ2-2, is GAGVSQTPSNKVTEKGKYVELRCDPISGHTALYWYRQSLGQGPEFLIYFQGTGAADDSGLPNDRFFAVRPEGSVSTLKIQRTERGDSAVYLCASSPKRAGELFFGEGSRLTVL.

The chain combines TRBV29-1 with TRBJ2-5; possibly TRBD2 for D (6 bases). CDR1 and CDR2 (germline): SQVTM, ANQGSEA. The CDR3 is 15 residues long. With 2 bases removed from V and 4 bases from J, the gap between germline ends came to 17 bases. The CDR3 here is CSVEYRQGGSETQYF. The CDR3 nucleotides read TGCAGCGTTGAATACCGGCAGGGAGGCTCAGAGACCCAGTACTTC.

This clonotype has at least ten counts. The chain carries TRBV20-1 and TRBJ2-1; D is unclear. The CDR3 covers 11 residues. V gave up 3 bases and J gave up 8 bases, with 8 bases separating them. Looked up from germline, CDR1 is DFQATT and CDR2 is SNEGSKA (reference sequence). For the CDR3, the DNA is TGCAGTGCTAGGCACTGGGATGAGCAGTTCTTC. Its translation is CSARHWDEQFF.

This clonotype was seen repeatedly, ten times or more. The CDR3: CASSAGTASNQPQHF. DNA for the CDR3: TGTGCCAGCAGCGCCGGGACAGCTAGCAATCAGCCCCAGCATTTT. The chain combines TRBV5-8 with TRBJ1-5, with 7 bases lining up with TRBD1. CDR1 and CDR2 from the germline V gene are SGHTS and YDEGEE. With V trimmed by 4 bases and J by 0 bases, 4 bases remained unmatched. The CDR3 sequence is 15 residues long.